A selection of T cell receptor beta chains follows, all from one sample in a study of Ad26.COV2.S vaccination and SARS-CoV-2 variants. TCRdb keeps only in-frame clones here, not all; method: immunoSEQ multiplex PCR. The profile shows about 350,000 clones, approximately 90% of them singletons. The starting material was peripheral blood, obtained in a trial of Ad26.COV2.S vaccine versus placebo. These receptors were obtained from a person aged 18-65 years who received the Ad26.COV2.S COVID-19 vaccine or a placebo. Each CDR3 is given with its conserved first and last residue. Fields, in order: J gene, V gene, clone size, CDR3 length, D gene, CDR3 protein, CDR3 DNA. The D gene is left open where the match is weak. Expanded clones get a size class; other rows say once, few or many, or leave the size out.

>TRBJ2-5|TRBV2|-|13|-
CASTRGYQETQYF
TGTGCCAGCACAAGAGGGTACCAAGAGACCCAGTACTTC
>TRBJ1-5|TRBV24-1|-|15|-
CATSDLTGPNQPQHF
TGTGCCACCAGTGACCTAACAGGGCCAAATCAGCCCCAGCATTTT
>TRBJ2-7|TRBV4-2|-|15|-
CASSQGAGQSYEQYF
TGTGCCAGCAGCCAAGGGGCGGGACAGTCCTACGAGCAGTACTTC
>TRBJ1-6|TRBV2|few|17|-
CASSGTLQATYNSPLHF
TGTGCCAGCAGCGGGACGCTCCAAGCCACCTATAATTCACCCCTCCACTTT
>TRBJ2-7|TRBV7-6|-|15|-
CASSLAAGQHYEQYF
TGTGCCAGCAGCTTAGCAGCCGGACAGCACTACGAGCAGTACTTC
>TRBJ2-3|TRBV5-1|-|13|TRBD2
CASSMTSGTTQYF
TGCGCCAGCAGCATGACTAGCGGAACTACGCAGTATTTT
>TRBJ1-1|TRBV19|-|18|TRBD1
CASTLEGRGRVFGTEAFF
TGTGCCAGTACCCTTGAGGGGAGGGGGCGCGTCTTTGGGACTGAAGCTTTCTTT
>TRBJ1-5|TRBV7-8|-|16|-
CASSPRPGRLNQPQHF
TGTGCCAGCAGCCCCAGACCGGGACGGCTTAATCAGCCCCAGCATTTT
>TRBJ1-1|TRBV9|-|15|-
CASSVETGMNTEAFF
TGTGCCAGCAGCGTAGAAACCGGAATGAACACTGAAGCTTTCTTT
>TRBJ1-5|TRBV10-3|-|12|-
CAIRTQGQPQHF
TGTGCCATCAGGACCCAGGGTCAGCCCCAGCATTTT
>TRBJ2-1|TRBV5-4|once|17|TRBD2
CASSGELSGVGLNEQFF
TGTGCCAGCAGCGGGGAGCTTAGCGGGGTTGGGTTGAATGAGCAGTTCTTC
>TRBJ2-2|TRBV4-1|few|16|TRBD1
CASSQGSGGHTGELFF
TGCGCCAGCAGCCAAGGGTCAGGGGGCCACACCGGGGAGCTGTTTTTT
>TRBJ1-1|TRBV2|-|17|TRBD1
CASRDTGTGVGYTEAFF
TGTGCCAGCAGAGACACCGGGACAGGGGTGGGGTACACTGAAGCTTTCTTT
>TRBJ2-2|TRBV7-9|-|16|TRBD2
CASGWGLAGVAGELFF
TGTGCCAGCGGCTGGGGACTAGCGGGAGTCGCCGGGGAGCTGTTTTTT
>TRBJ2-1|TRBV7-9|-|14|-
CASSSLNRGNEQFF
TGTGCCAGCAGCTCCCTGAATAGGGGCAATGAGCAGTTCTTC
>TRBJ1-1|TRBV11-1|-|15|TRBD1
CASSLADREWTEAFF
TGTGCCAGCAGCTTAGCCGACAGGGAGTGGACTGAAGCTTTCTTT
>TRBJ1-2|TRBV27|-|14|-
CASSPGGFNYGYTF
TGTGCCAGCAGTCCTGGAGGATTTAACTATGGCTACACCTTC
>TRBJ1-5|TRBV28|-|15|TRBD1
CASSGGQGRSQPQHF
TGTGCCAGCAGTGGGGGACAGGGAAGGAGTCAGCCCCAGCATTTT
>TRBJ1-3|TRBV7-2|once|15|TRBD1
CASSLDRGPGNTIYF
TGTGCCAGCAGCTTAGACAGGGGGCCTGGAAACACCATATATTTT
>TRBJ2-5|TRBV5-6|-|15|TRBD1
CASSQLRGKQETQYF
TGTGCCAGCAGCCAACTCAGGGGGAAGCAAGAGACCCAGTACTTC
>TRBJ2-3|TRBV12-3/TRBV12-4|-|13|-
CASSFPRGDTQYF
TGTGCCAGCAGTTTTCCCCGGGGAGATACGCAGTATTTT
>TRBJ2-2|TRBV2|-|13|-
CASRYPFPGELFF
TGTGCCAGCAGGTACCCCTTCCCCGGGGAGCTGTTTTTT
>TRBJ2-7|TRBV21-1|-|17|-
CASSKEVASGGRYEQYF
TGTGCCAGCAGCAAAGAGGTGGCTAGCGGGGGGAGATACGAGCAGTACTTC
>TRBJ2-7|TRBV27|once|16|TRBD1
CASSLRGGQDSYEQYF
TGTGCCAGCAGTTTGAGGGGTGGACAGGACTCCTACGAGCAGTACTTC
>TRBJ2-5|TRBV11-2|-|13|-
CASSLGRGQTQYF
TGTGCCAGCAGCTTAGGGAGGGGACAGACCCAGTACTTC
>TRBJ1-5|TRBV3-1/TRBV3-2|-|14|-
CASSQWDSNQPQHF
TGTGCCAGCAGCCAATGGGATAGCAATCAGCCCCAGCATTTT
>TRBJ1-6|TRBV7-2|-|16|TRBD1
CASSLIAGGLHSPLHF
TGTGCCAGCAGCCTAATAGCAGGGGGCTTGCATTCACCCCTCCACTTT